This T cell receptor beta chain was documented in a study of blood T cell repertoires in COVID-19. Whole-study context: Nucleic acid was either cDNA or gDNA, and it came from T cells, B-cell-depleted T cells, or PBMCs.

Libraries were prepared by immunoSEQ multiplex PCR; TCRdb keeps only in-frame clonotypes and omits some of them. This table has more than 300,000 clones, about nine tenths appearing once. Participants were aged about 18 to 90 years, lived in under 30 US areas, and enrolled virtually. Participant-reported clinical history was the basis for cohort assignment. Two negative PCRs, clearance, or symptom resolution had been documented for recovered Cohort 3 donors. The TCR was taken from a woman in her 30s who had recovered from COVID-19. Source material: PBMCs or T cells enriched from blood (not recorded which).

As DNA, the CDR3 is TGTGCCAGCAGCGTATTAGATGAGCAGTTCTTC. Protein: CASSVLDEQFF. The chain combines TRBV6-5 with TRBJ2-1; D is ambiguous. Germline CDR1 and CDR2: MNHEY and SVGAGI. The CDR3 is 11 residues long. The V end was cut by 6 bases, the J end by 8 bases, with 8 bases between.